This T cell receptor beta chain was retrieved from a study of cytomegalovirus exposure and HLA in healthy donors. Whole-study findings and limits: Analyses of presence and absence presupposed an approximately uniform sequencing depth across donors. When a later analysis was performed, an Asian-associated ancestry cluster reportedly had fewer N-insertions than the approximately 690-donor mean. While the bulk of TCR sequences proved rare, some public TCRs turned up in many donors.

The study ran its PCR with 60 Vbeta and 13 Jbeta primers. The protocol was immunoSEQ multiplex PCR, while the TCRdb copy is restricted to in-frame clones and leaves out a portion. Among 74,000 or so clones listed, roughly 76% were seen once. About this clone itself: The antigen is unknown.

This clonotype originated in a woman in her thirties or forties in good health and CMV-seronegative. Sequencing was performed on PBMCs.

The CDR3 is CASSLAGTSGRPQETQYF. As DNA, the CDR3 is TGTGCCAGCAGCTTAGCCGGGACTAGCGGGAGACCCCAAGAGACCCAGTACTTC. The J gene is TRBJ2-5, the V gene TRBV7-9; 14 bases agree with TRBD2. The germline V gene has CDR1 SEHNR and CDR2 FQNEAQ (reference sequence). With V trimmed by 0 bases and J by 1 base, 4 bases remained unmatched. The CDR3 spans 18 residues.